The 5 T cell receptor beta chains below all came from one sample that was sequenced in a study of T-cell memory formation after mild COVID-19. TCRdb fed the 5' RACE reads into MiXCR, producing one record per CDR3 protein. The sample yields roughly 220,000 distinct CDR3 sequences, 9% to 10% seen once. Sequencing was performed on PBMCs or a T cell subset sorted from them (not recorded which). Receptor source: a man younger than 30 who had mild COVID-19 (a few samples of this study predate the infection). Cell type and time point are not known.

This clonotype was counted many times. V usage is TRBV5-1 and J usage is TRBJ2-5; 8 bases fit TRBD2. The CDR3 runs to 15 residues. Trimming removed 4 bases from V and 3 bases from J; junction bases left unmatched: 8. CDR1 and CDR2 (germline): SGHRS, YFSETQ. CDR3 residues: CASSPVTGGEETQYF. The DNA of the CDR3 is TGCGCCAGCAGCCCCGTAACGGGGGGGGAAGAGACCCAGTACTTC.

This clonotype was picked up many times. This chain uses TRBV5-1 with TRBJ1-2; 9 bases agree with TRBD1. Germline trimming cut 4 bases from V and 5 bases from J; bases unmatched to any gene: 9. The CDR3 has 15 amino acids. The germline V gene encodes CDR1 SGHRS and CDR2 YFSETQ. The CDR3 sequence: CASSDRDRERYGYTF. The DNA of the CDR3 is TGCGCCAGCAGCGACCGGGACAGGGAAAGATATGGCTACACCTTC.

This clonotype was counted between two and nine times. This chain connects TRBV20-1 to TRBJ2-2; TRBD2 matches 7 bases. This CDR3 comprises 16 residues. V lost 0 bases, J lost 2 bases, and 6 bases stayed unmatched. Germline loops: CDR1 DFQATT, CDR2 SNEGSKA (reference sequence). The CDR3 region is CSARDPSGVNTGELFF. CDR3 DNA: TGCAGTGCTAGAGATCCCAGCGGGGTTAACACCGGGGAGCTGTTTTTT.

This clonotype has ten or more counts. This chain uses TRBV7-2 with TRBJ2-2; possibly TRBD1 or TRBD2 for D (6 bases each). V lost 2 bases to trimming and J lost 5 bases, with 12 bases between them. Germline CDR1 is SGHTA and CDR2 is FQGNSA. This CDR3 contains 15 residues. The CDR3 loop reads CASSLFQGGTGELFF. Written as DNA, the CDR3 is TGTGCCAGCAGCTTATTCCAAGGGGGGACCGGGGAGCTGTTTTTT.

This chain connects TRBV20-1 to TRBJ2-3; perhaps TRBD1 as D (5 bases). Germline V gene lookup returns CDR1 DFQATT and CDR2 SNEGSKA (reference sequence). The CDR3 spans 16 residues. V was clipped by 3 bases and J by 0 bases, with 16 bases between them. CDR3 sequence reads: CSASERGSTSTDTQYF. In DNA form, the CDR3 reads TGCAGTGCTAGTGAAAGGGGTAGCACTAGCACAGATACGCAGTATTTT.